Each of the 23 T cell receptor beta chains below was sequenced from the same sample in a study of molecular identifiers for immune sequencing clone quantification. TCRdb recomputed calls from the PCR reads with MiXCR, one row per CDR3 protein. Here the sample spans some 590,000 distinct CDR3 sequences, roughly 23% being singletons. The sample consisted of naive CD8+ T cells from blood, with Jurkat cell RNA spiked in. Subset here: FACS-sorted CD8+CD4-CCR7+CD45RA+ naive T cells. The receptors here all came from a human donor in good health. Some libraries in this study had Jurkat cell RNA spiked in.

This clonotype was detected a few times. V and J are TRBV5-6 and TRBJ2-7; 9 bases match TRBD1. The V segment lost 0 bases and the J segment 1 base; nucleotides outside the gene matches: 8. The CDR3 covers 17 residues. In germline, CDR1 is SGHDT, CDR2 YYEEEE. DNA for the CDR3: TGTGCCAGCAGCTTGGGAACGGACAGGGGTAGATCCTACGAGCAGTACTTC. Protein: CASSLGTDRGRSYEQYF.

With regard to this clonotype: A much larger clone differs from this one at a single base, so this may be a read error. This chain joins TRBV6-2 or TRBV6-3 and TRBJ1-5; D remains ambiguous. The germline CDR1 and CDR2 sequences are MNHEY and SVGEGT. This CDR3 is 14 amino acids long. Trimming left V 8 bases short and J 0 bases short, with 11 bases between. The CDR3 loop is CASGEDASNQPQHF. The CDR3 bases are TGTGCCAGCGGTGAGGACGCTAGCAATCAGCCCCAGCATTTT.

Concerning this clonotype: A clone one base away is much larger, so this may be a read error. This chain uses TRBV12-3 or TRBV12-4 with TRBJ2-6, with D possibly matching TRBD1 (6 bases). This CDR3 has 18 amino acids. The DNA for the CDR3 is TGTGCCAGCAGTTCTCTACAGGGTAAAAACACTGGGGCCAACGACCTGACTTTC. Its translation: CASSSLQGKNTGANDLTF.

This clonotype came up many times. The gene calls are TRBV19 and TRBJ1-5; 11 nucleotides agree with TRBD1. V gave up 3 bases and J gave up 2 bases; unmatched junction bases: 18. The CDR3 length is 21 residues. The germline V gene encodes CDR1 LNHDA and CDR2 SQIVND (reference sequence). The CDR3 here is CASSMGAGQGAAGRGNQPQHF. DNA for the CDR3: TGTGCCAGTAGTATGGGTGCCGGACAGGGGGCTGCTGGTCGTGGCAATCAGCCCCAGCATTTT. Using reference TRBV19 and TRBJ1-5 for the parts outside the CDR3, the full variable domain is DGGITQSPKYLFRKEGQNVTLSCEQNLNHDAMYWYRQDPGQGLRLIYYSQIVNDFQKGDIAEGYSVSREKKESFPLTVTSAQKNPTAFYLCASSMGAGQGAAGRGNQPQHFGDGTRLSIL.

Worth noting for this clonotype: An end of the junction does not agree with germline; a read error may underlie this. The chain carries TRBV5-1 and TRBJ1-1; possibly TRBD1 for D (5 bases). Per the germline V gene, CDR1 is SGHRS and CDR2 is YFSETQ. The length of the CDR3 is 13 residues. The CDR3 is CASSLQENTEALF. The CDR3 DNA follows: TGCGCCAGCAGCTTACAGGAGAACACTGAAGCTCTCTTT.

This clonotype occurred many times. This chain joins TRBV5-4 and TRBJ2-3, with 9 bases matching TRBD1. J lost 12 bases, V lost 6 bases, and 11 bases had no gene match. The CDR3 runs to 13 residues. CDR1 is SGHNT and CDR2 is YYREEE in the germline V gene (reference sequence). The CDR3 coding sequence is TGTGCCAGCACTGGACAGGGGCCCCTGGCACAGTATTTT. Amino acid sequence: CASTGQGPLAQYF.

As concerns this clonotype: An end of the junction does not agree with germline; a read error may underlie this. This rearrangement joins TRBV7-9 to TRBJ2-3, with a weak D call TRBD1 (6 bases). CDR1 and CDR2 from the germline V gene are SEHNR and FQNEAQ (reference sequence). The CDR3 length is 15 residues. DNA of the CDR3: TGTGCCCGCAGCGGCTGGGGGCCCCCCACAGATACGCAGTATTTT. Residues: CARSGWGPPTDTQYF.

This clonotype came up many times. V gene TRBV9 combines with J gene TRBJ2-7, with D possibly called TRBD1 or TRBD2 (5 bases each). Germline assignment: CDR1 SGDLS and CDR2 YYNGEE. This CDR3 is 15 amino acids long. Trimming shortened V by 0 bases and J by 3 bases, and 13 bases separated the two germline ends. The CDR3 DNA is TGTGCCAGCAGCGTAGGTTGGGGACCAAGCTACGAGCAGTACTTC. This gives the protein CASSVGWGPSYEQYF.

As for this clonotype: Just one base apart from a much larger clone, this may be a read error. This chain links TRBV7-2 with TRBJ2-7, with D perhaps TRBD1 (7 bases). The CDR3 is 17 amino acids. Looked up from germline, CDR1 is SGHTA and CDR2 is FQGNSA. V dropped 8 bases and J dropped 4 bases, with 27 bases sitting between them. The CDR3 DNA is TGTGCCAGCCGCCTCCCCGGGGCAGGGGGGATTGGGTACGAGCAGTACTTC. It is translated as CASRLPGAGGIGYEQYF.

At least ten counts were recorded for this clonotype. The gene calls are TRBV9 and TRBJ2-2; 8 bases line up with TRBD2. CDR1 and CDR2 (germline): SGDLS, YYNGEE. The CDR3 is 15 residues long. The V gene end was trimmed by 4 bases and the J gene end by 4 bases; junction bases not matched to a gene: 6. The CDR3 region has the DNA TGTGCCAGCAGCACTCGGACTAGCAGCACCGGGGAGCTGTTTTTT. Its translation: CASSTRTSSTGELFF.

This chain links TRBV30 with TRBJ2-7; 8 bases fit TRBD2. Germline CDR1 GTSNPN, CDR2 SVGIG (reference sequence). CDR3 size: 18 residues. Trimming took 0 bases from V and 4 from J; bases not matched to a gene: 17. In DNA form, the CDR3 reads TGTGCCTGGAGTGTATATTATCCGTCCGAGCGGGAGTATTACGAGCAGTACTTC. Protein sequence: CAWSVYYPSEREYYEQYF.

This clonotype was seen repeatedly, ten times or more. The chain couples TRBV7-9 to TRBJ2-7; D is tentatively TRBD1 or TRBD2 (5 bases each). V lost 4 bases, J lost 0 bases, and 19 bases lay in between. The CDR3 covers 17 residues. Germline V lookup: CDR1 SEHNR, CDR2 FQNEAQ (reference sequence). The CDR3 nucleotides read TGTGCCAGCAGCTCACCCTTAGAGGGGCCGAGCTCCTACGAGCAGTACTTC. Translated: CASSSPLEGPSSYEQYF.

The chain carries TRBV9 and TRBJ2-3; D is unresolved. The CDR3 has 15 residues. Germline assignment: CDR1 SGDLS and CDR2 YYNGEE. V lost 0 bases, J lost 4 bases, and 12 bases lay in between. CDR3 residues: CASSVDGRLADTQYF. The CDR3, as DNA: TGTGCCAGCAGCGTAGACGGCAGGTTGGCAGATACGCAGTATTTT.

This chain connects TRBV10-3 to TRBJ2-5, with TRBD2 matching 13 bases. The CDR3 sequence is 17 residues long. J gave up 2 bases and V 0 bases, and 3 bases lay outside the gene matches. The V gene's germline CDR1 is ENHRY and CDR2 SYGVKD. The CDR3 sequence is CAISESETSGRQETQYF. The CDR3 bases are TGTGCCATCAGTGAGTCTGAGACTAGCGGGAGGCAAGAGACCCAGTACTTC.

The genes are TRBV6-2 or TRBV6-3 and TRBJ2-5; D unresolved. The ends were cut back, 5 bases at V and 4 bases at J, with 14 bases in the middle. Germline assignment: CDR1 MNHEY and CDR2 SVGEGT. The CDR3 has 14 residues. Here the CDR3 DNA reads TGTGCCAGCAGTACCCTCGGACCGTTAGAGACCCAGTACTTC. It specifies CASSTLGPLETQYF.

The sample holds many counts of this clonotype. The chain joins TRBV7-2 to TRBJ2-7; no reliable D call. CDR1 and CDR2 (germline): SGHTA, FQGNSA. The CDR3 spans 14 residues. The V end lost 5 bases, the J end lost 2 bases, and 13 bases lay between the germline ends. The CDR3 spells CASSLRPETYEQYF. CDR3 sequence (DNA): TGTGCCAGCAGCCTGAGACCGGAGACCTACGAGCAGTACTTC.

This clonotype was detected ten times or more. The V gene is TRBV7-9, the J gene TRBJ1-4; 8 positions agree with TRBD1. Losses at the gene ends were 0 bases for V and 5 bases for J; bases not matched to a gene: 8. The V gene's germline CDR1 is SEHNR and CDR2 FQNEAQ (reference sequence). The CDR3 is 17 amino acids. Written as DNA, the CDR3 is TGTGCCAGCAGCTTAGCGCCGGCGACAGGGGTAAATGAAAAACTGTTTTTT. Its protein is CASSLAPATGVNEKLFF.

The table lists this clonotype with many counts. V usage is TRBV9 and J usage is TRBJ1-1; D gene unclear. Germline V gives CDR1 SGDLS, CDR2 YYNGEE. The CDR3 contains 15 residues. V was shortened by 0 bases and J by 1 base, with 10 bases between the two germline ends. CDR3: CASSVAASPNTEAFF. CDR3 DNA sequence: TGTGCCAGCAGCGTAGCTGCCAGCCCGAACACTGAAGCTTTCTTT.

This clonotype was found a few times. The chain joins TRBV5-1 to TRBJ2-6; D gene unclear. V gave up 0 bases and J gave up 0 bases, with 7 bases separating them. The germline CDR1 and CDR2 sequences are SGHRS and YFSETQ. This CDR3 comprises 16 residues. This CDR3 reads CASSLALTSGANVLTF. CDR3 coding DNA: TGCGCCAGCAGCTTGGCCTTAACCTCTGGGGCCAACGTCCTGACTTTC.

The genes are TRBV9 and TRBJ1-2; TRBD1 is a possible D gene (5 bases). The CDR3 is 15 amino acids. V lost 0 bases to trimming and J lost 3 bases, with 12 bases between them. Germline CDR1 reads SGDLS; CDR2 reads YYNGEE. The CDR3 reads CASSVGAGYDYGYTF. CDR3 DNA: TGTGCCAGCAGCGTAGGGGCAGGGTACGACTATGGCTACACCTTC. The variable domain in full, with the rest retrieved from reference TRBV9 and TRBJ1-2, is DSGVTQTPKHLITATGQRVTLRCSPRSGDLSVYWYQQSLDQGLQFLIQYYNGEERAKGNILERFSAQQFPDLHSELNLSSLELGDSALYFCASSVGAGYDYGYTFGSGTRLTVV.

To note about this clonotype: With a much larger clone just one base away, this may be a read error. This rearrangement joins TRBV12-3 or TRBV12-4 to TRBJ1-1, with unresolved D. This CDR3 has 14 amino acids. With 1 base removed from V and 4 bases from J, the gap between germline ends came to 10 bases. CDR3 residues: CASSLGGPITEAFF. CDR3 bases: TGTGCCAGCAGTTTAGGAGGCCCGATCACTGAAGCTTTCTTT.

The chain couples TRBV19 to TRBJ2-7; 7 bases map to TRBD2. The CDR3 is made up of 13 amino acids. From germline, CDR1 is LNHDA and CDR2 SQIVND (reference sequence). V shed 9 bases, J shed 2 bases, and the junction held 7 bases outside the gene matches. CDR3 in amino acids: CASRGLSTYEQYF. Here the CDR3 DNA reads TGTGCCAGCCGGGGACTATCGACCTACGAGCAGTACTTC.

V and J are TRBV7-9 and TRBJ2-7; D uncertain. Trimming took off 4 bases at V and 7 bases at J, with 20 bases between the two ends. The CDR3 covers 15 residues. The germline V gene encodes CDR1 SEHNR and CDR2 FQNEAQ (reference sequence). CDR3 amino acids: CASSSDFSPLREQYF. DNA for the CDR3: TGTGCCAGCAGCTCCGACTTTTCCCCCTTACGGGAGCAGTACTTC.